One sample yielded the 2 T cell receptor beta chains listed below, sequenced in a study of beta chain features in type 1 diabetes. Expressed TCRB transcripts were sequenced because the isolated RNA had all been reverse transcribed beforehand. Only in-frame clones appear in the TCRdb table, and some are missing; sequencing was by immunoSEQ multiplex PCR. The top ten hold 0.035% to 0.04% of the sample, which has about 410,000 clones, 11% to 15% seen once. The sequenced material came from naive CD4+ T cells from blood. The origin of the receptors is a man aged 25 to 40 in good health.

V is TRBV6-5 and J is TRBJ2-6, with D uncertain. The germline gives CDR1 MNHEY, CDR2 SVGAGI. V was cut by 0 bases and J by 1 base, with 7 bases left in between. This CDR3 has 16 amino acids. CDR3 residues: CASSYSTGSGANVLTF. The CDR3 DNA reads as TGTGCCAGCAGTTACTCGACCGGATCTGGGGCCAACGTCCTGACTTTC.

This sequence joins TRBV14 and TRBJ1-1; no definite D call. The CDR3 has 12 amino acids. Looked up from germline, CDR1 is SGHDN and CDR2 is FVKESK. Trimming left V 2 bases short and J 7 bases short, with 8 bases between. The CDR3 bases are TGTGCCAGCAGCCAATTCCGCCGTGAAGCTTTCTTT. Its protein is CASSQFRREAFF. Looking up the rest from reference TRBV14 and TRBJ1-1 gives the full variable domain: EAGVTQFPSHSVIEKGQTVTLRCDPISGHDNLYWYRRVMGKEIKFLLHFVKESKQDESGMPNNRFLAERTGGTYSTLKVQPAELEDSGVYFCASSQFRREAFFGQGTRLTVV.